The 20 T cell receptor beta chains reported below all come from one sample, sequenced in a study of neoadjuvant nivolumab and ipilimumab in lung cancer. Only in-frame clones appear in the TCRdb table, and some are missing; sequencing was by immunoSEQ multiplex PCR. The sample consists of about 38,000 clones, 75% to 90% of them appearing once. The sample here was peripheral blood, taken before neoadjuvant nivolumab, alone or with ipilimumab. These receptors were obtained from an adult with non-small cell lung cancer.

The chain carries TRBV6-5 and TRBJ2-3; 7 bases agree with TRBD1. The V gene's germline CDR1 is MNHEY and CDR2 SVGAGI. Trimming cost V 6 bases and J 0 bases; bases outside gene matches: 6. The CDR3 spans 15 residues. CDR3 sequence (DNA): TGTGCCAGCAGGGCCACAGGGGTAAGCACAGATACGCAGTATTTT. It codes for CASRATGVSTDTQYF.

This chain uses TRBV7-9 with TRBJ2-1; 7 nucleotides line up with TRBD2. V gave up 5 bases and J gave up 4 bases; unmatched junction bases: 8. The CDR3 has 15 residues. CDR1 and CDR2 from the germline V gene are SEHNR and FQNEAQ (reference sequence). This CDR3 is CASSPEGLVYNEQFF. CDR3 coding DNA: TGTGCCAGCAGCCCTGAAGGACTAGTTTACAATGAGCAGTTCTTC. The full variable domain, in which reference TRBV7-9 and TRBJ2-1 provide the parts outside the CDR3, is DTGVSQNPRHKITKRGQNVTFRCDPISEHNRLYWYRQTLGQGPEFLTYFQNEAQLEKSRLLSDRFSAERPKGSFSTLEIQRTEQGDSAMYLCASSPEGLVYNEQFFGPGTRLTVL.

CDR3: CASRTLGVVGAGELFF. CDR3 DNA: TGTGCCAGCAGGACCCTCGGTGTGGTGGGGGCCGGGGAGCTGTTTTTT. The chain recombines TRBV2 with TRBJ2-2; D possibly matches TRBD1 or TRBD2 (5 bases each). Germline-derived CDR1 and CDR2 are SNHLY and FYNNEI. The V end was cut by 6 bases, the J end by 6 bases, with 20 bases between. The CDR3 runs 16 residues.

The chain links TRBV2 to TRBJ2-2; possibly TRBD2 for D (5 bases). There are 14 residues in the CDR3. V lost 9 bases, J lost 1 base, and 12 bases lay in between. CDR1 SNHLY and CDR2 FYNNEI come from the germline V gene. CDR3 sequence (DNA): TGTGCCAGTGTACTAGGCGAGAACACCGGGGAGCTGTTTTTT. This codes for CASVLGENTGELFF. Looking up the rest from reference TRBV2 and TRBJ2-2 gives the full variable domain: EPEVTQTPSHQVTQMGQEVILRCVPISNHLYFYWYRQILGQKVEFLVSFYNNEISEKSEIFDDQFSVERPDGSNFTLKIRSTKLEDSAMYFCASVLGENTGELFFGEGSRLTVL.

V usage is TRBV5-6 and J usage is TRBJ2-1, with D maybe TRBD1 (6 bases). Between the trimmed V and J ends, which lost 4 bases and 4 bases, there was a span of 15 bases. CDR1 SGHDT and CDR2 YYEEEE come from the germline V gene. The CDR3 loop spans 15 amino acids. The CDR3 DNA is TGTGCCAGCAGCGACGGACAGCCAATATACAATGAGCAGTTCTTC. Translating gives CASSDGQPIYNEQFF. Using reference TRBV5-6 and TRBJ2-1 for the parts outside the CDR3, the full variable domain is DAGVTQSPTHLIKTRGQQVTLRCSPKSGHDTVSWYQQALGQGPQFIFQYYEEEERQRGNFPDRFSGHQFPNYSSELNVNALLLGDSALYLCASSDGQPIYNEQFFGPGTRLTVL.

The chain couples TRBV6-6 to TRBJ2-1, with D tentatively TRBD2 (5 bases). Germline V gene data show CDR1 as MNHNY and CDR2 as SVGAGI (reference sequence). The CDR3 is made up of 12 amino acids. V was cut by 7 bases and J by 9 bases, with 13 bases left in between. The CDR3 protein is CASTLAGGEQFF. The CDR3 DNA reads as TGTGCCAGCACCCTCGCGGGCGGTGAGCAGTTCTTC.

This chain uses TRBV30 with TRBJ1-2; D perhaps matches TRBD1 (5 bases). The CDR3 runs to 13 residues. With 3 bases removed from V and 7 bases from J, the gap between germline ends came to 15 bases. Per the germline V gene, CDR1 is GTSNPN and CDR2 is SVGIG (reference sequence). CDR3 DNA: TGTGCCTGGAGCGTGCTGGGGGGTTTTGGCTACACCTTC. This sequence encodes CAWSVLGGFGYTF.

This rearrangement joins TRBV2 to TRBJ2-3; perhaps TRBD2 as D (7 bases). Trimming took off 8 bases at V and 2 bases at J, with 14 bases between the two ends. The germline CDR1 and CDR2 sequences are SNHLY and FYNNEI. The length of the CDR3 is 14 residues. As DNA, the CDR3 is TGTGCCAGCGGGGGCGGGAGCGACACAGATACGCAGTATTTT. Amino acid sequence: CASGGGSDTDTQYF.

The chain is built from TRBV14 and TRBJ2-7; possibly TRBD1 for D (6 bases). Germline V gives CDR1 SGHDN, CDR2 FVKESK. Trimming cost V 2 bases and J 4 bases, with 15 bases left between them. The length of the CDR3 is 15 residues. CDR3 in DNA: TGTGCCAGCAGCCAATCGACAGGTGCCATGTACGAGCAGTACTTC. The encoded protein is CASSQSTGAMYEQYF.

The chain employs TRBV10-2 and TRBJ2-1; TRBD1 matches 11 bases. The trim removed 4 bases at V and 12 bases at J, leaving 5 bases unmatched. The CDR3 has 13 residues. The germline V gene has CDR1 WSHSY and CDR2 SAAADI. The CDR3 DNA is TGCGCCAGCAGTGGGACAGGGGGCTTCGGGCAGTTCTTC. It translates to CASSGTGGFGQFF.

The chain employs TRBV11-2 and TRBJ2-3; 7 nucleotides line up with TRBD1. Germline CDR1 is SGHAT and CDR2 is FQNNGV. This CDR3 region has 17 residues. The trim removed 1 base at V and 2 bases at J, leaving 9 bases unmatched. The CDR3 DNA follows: TGTGCCAGCAGCTTAGTCTTCGACAGGGATCCCACAGATACGCAGTATTTT. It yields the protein CASSLVFDRDPTDTQYF.

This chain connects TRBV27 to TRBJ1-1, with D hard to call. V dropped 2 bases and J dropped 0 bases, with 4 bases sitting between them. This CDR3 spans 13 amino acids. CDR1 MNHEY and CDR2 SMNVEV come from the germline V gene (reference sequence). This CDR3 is CASSLGLNTEAFF. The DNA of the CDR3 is TGTGCCAGCAGTTTAGGCCTGAACACTGAAGCTTTCTTT.

Written as DNA, the CDR3 is TGTGCCAGTAGTCCAGGCTTCTACGAGCAGTACTTC. Its translation is CASSPGFYEQYF. This sequence joins TRBV19 and TRBJ2-7; D unclear. Looked up from germline, CDR1 is LNHDA and CDR2 is SQIVND (reference sequence). CDR3 size: 12 residues. Deletions cut 5 bases from V and 3 bases from J, with 8 bases between.

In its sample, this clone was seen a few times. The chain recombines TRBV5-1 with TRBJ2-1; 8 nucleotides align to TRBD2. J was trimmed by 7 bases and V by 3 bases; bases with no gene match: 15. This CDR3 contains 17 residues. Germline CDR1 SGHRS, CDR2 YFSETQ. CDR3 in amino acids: CASSSGLRGRSTNEQFF. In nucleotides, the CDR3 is TGCGCCAGCAGCTCCGGACTCCGCGGGAGGAGTACGAATGAGCAGTTCTTC.

The CDR3 DNA sequence: TGTGCCAGCAGCCCGGAGCCCGCTCGAGATACGCAGTATTTT. Its protein product is CASSPEPARDTQYF. The J gene is TRBJ2-3, the V gene TRBV11-2, with D unclear. The length of the CDR3 is 14 residues. Trimming stripped 5 bases from V and 5 bases from J, with 14 bases between. Germline V gene sequence: CDR1 SGHAT, CDR2 FQNNGV.

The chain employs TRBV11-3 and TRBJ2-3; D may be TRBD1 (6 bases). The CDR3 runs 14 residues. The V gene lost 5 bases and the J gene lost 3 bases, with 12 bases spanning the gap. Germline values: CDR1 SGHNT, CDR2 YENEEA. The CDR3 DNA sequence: TGTGCCAGCAGCATCGGACAGCATACAGATACGCAGTATTTT. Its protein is CASSIGQHTDTQYF.

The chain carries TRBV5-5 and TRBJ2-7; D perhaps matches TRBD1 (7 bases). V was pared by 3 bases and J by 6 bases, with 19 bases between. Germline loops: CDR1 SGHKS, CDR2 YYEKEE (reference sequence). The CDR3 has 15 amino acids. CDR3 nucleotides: TGTGCCAGCAGCTCTCGGAGGGGGCCAGGGCGCGAGCAGTACTTC. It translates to CASSSRRGPGREQYF.

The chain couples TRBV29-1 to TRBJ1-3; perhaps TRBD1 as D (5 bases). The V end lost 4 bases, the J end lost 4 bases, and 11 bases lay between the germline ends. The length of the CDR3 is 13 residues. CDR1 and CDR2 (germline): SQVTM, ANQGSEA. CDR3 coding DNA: TGCAGCGTTGGGGGCCTGCTGGGAAACACCATATATTTT. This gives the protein CSVGGLLGNTIYF.

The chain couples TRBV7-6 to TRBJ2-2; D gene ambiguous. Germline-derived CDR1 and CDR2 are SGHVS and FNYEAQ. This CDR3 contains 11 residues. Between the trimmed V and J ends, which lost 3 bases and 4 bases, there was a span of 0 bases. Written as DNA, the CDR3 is TGTGCCAGCAGCTTCACCGGGGAGCTGTTTTTT. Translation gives CASSFTGELFF.

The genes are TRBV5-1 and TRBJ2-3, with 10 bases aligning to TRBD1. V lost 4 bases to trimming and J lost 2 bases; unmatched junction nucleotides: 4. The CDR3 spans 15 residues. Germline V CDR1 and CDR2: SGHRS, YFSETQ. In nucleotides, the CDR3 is TGCGCCAGCAGCGGGACAGGGGACACCACAGATACGCAGTATTTT. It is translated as CASSGTGDTTDTQYF. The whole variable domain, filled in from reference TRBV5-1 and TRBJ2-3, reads KAGVTQTPRYLIKTRGQQVTLSCSPISGHRSVSWYQQTPGQGLQFLFEYFSETQRNKGNFPGRFSGRQFSNSRSEMNVSTLELGDSALYLCASSGTGDTTDTQYFGPGTRLTVL.